This entry lists 26 T cell receptor beta chains sequenced from one sample in a study of STAT5B mutations in CD4+ large granular lymphocyte leukemia. Libraries were prepared by immunoSEQ multiplex PCR; TCRdb keeps only in-frame clonotypes and omits some of them. The profile covers about 4,600 clones, with roughly 77% appearing a single time and 8% to 9% taken by the ten largest. Sequenced material: PBMCs. These receptor sequences come from a man in his 70s with CD4+ T-cell large granular lymphocyte leukemia.

In this sample, this clone turned up a few times. This sequence joins TRBV29-1 and TRBJ2-1; a possible D gene is TRBD1 (6 bases). Trimming took 5 bases from V and 5 from J, leaving 13 bases between them. The CDR3 consists of 13 residues. Per germline, CDR1 SQVTM and CDR2 ANQGSEA. CDR3 sequence: CSVRTGTHNEQFF. The CDR3 region has the DNA TGCAGCGTTCGTACCGGGACACACAATGAGCAGTTCTTC.

The gene calls are TRBV4-1 and TRBJ2-5; TRBD1 is a possible D gene (8 bases). The CDR3 is made up of 19 amino acids. Germline CDR1 and CDR2: MGHRA and YSYEKL. V was clipped by 2 bases and J by 5 bases, with 27 bases between them. The CDR3 reads CASSQRALRSGTGVETQYF. The CDR3 DNA reads TGCGCCAGCAGCCAACGCGCGCTCAGGAGCGGGACAGGTGTGGAGACCCAGTACTTC.

The genes are TRBV28 and TRBJ2-7; D is possibly TRBD1 or TRBD2 (5 bases each). Germline values: CDR1 MDHEN, CDR2 SYDVKM. This CDR3 has 13 residues. V dropped 10 bases and J dropped 5 bases, with 18 bases sitting between them. The CDR3 bases are TGTGCCACCGGAGAGACGGGGCCCGACGAGCAGTACTTC. It codes for CATGETGPDEQYF.

This clone was detected once. The rearrangement links TRBV5-5 to TRBJ1-1; a possible D gene is TRBD1 (6 bases). Germline CDR1 SGHKS, CDR2 YYEKEE (reference sequence). There are 15 residues in the CDR3. Between the trimmed V and J ends, which lost 1 base and 4 bases, there was a span of 14 bases. The CDR3 DNA reads as TGTGCCAGCAGCTTGCGGGGGGCGGTCGGCACTGAAGCTTTCTTT. Amino acids: CASSLRGAVGTEAFF.

This chain joins TRBV4-2 and TRBJ2-1, with 7 bases that match TRBD2. The length of the CDR3 is 17 residues. Germline V gene lookup returns CDR1 LGHNA and CDR2 YNFKEQ. With V trimmed by 4 bases and J by 0 bases, 9 bases remained unmatched. The CDR3 reads CASSPIGGEGSYNEQFF. Here the CDR3 DNA reads TGTGCCAGCAGCCCAATTGGCGGGGAGGGCTCCTACAATGAGCAGTTCTTC.

The chain joins TRBV10-3 to TRBJ1-5; D unclear. Germline V gene data show CDR1 as ENHRY and CDR2 as SYGVKD. Trimming stripped 6 bases from V and 1 base from J, with 13 bases between. The CDR3 extends over 15 amino acids. The CDR3 here is CAISADPASNQPQHF. CDR3 DNA: TGTGCCATCAGCGCCGACCCAGCGAGCAATCAGCCCCAGCATTTT.

This clone was observed a single time. This rearrangement joins TRBV5-1 to TRBJ2-7; D is perhaps TRBD1 or TRBD2 (5 bases each). Trimming left V 4 bases short and J 2 bases short, with 22 bases between. The CDR3 runs to 17 residues. Germline V gene sequence: CDR1 SGHRS, CDR2 YFSETQ. CDR3 amino acids: CASSPAAGTQGAYEQYV. Here the CDR3 DNA reads TGCGCCAGCAGCCCCGCCGCCGGGACCCAGGGAGCCTACGAGCAGTACGTC.

This sequence joins TRBV4-1 and TRBJ2-7, with 11 bases lining up with TRBD2. The CDR3 runs to 17 residues. With V trimmed by 2 bases and J by 1 base, 7 bases remained unmatched. Germline CDR1 is MGHRA and CDR2 is YSYEKL. The CDR3 loop is CASSQTPLAGASYEQYV. In DNA form, the CDR3 reads TGCGCCAGCAGCCAAACGCCACTAGCGGGAGCTTCCTACGAGCAGTACGTC.

V gene TRBV5-4 combines with J gene TRBJ2-3, with D possibly TRBD1 on 5 matching bases. This CDR3 has 14 amino acids. Looked up from germline, CDR1 is SGHNT and CDR2 is YYREEE (reference sequence). The germline V and J ends were trimmed by 4 bases and 2 bases, with 11 bases remaining between them. The CDR3 coding sequence is TGTGCCAGCAGCCCCCGGACACTCACAGATACGCAGTATTTT. Its translation: CASSPRTLTDTQYF.

This chain joins TRBV6-4 and TRBJ2-3, with 9 nucleotides matching TRBD2. CDR3 length: 15 amino acids. Trimming cost V 5 bases and J 2 bases; bases outside gene matches: 5. Germline lookup yields CDR1 MRHNA and CDR2 SNTAGT. CDR3 loop: CASSTGTSPTDTQYF. DNA for the CDR3: TGTGCCAGCAGTACCGGGACTAGCCCCACAGATACGCAGTATTTT.

This chain uses TRBV5-4 with TRBJ2-1; 12 nucleotides align to TRBD1. CDR3 length: 15 amino acids. Germline CDR1 and CDR2: SGHNT and YYREEE (reference sequence). Unmatched junction bases numbered 5, after V lost 4 bases and J lost 6 bases. CDR3 protein: CASSPGTGGLNEQFF. The CDR3 DNA reads TGTGCCAGCAGCCCCGGGACAGGGGGCCTCAATGAGCAGTTCTTC.

The chain employs TRBV11-2 and TRBJ2-2; either TRBD1 or TRBD2 may supply D (5 bases each). The CDR3 consists of 15 residues. From germline, CDR1 is SGHAT and CDR2 FQNNGV. V lost 1 base, J lost 0 bases, and 6 bases lay in between. This CDR3 reads CASSLVGPNTGELFF. The CDR3 region has the DNA TGTGCCAGCAGCTTAGTGGGACCGAACACCGGGGAGCTGTTTTTT.

This rearrangement joins TRBV12-5 to TRBJ2-3, with D tentatively TRBD2 (5 bases). The germline V gene encodes CDR1 LGHNT and CDR2 FRNRAP. With 2 bases removed from V and 6 bases from J, the gap between germline ends came to 18 bases. The CDR3 covers 16 residues. The CDR3, as DNA: TGTGCTAGTGGTTTGAGGTTTGGGCGGGCCCTTGATACGCAGTATTTT. Protein product: CASGLRFGRALDTQYF.

The chain carries TRBV5-6 and TRBJ2-3; 10 positions agree with TRBD2. The CDR3 length is 17 residues. Trimming at V came to 4 bases and at J to 4 bases, leaving 12 bases not matched to a gene. Germline CDR1 and CDR2: SGHDT and YYEEEE. The CDR3 reads CASSHLSWTSGSDTQYF. The CDR3 nucleotides are TGTGCCAGCAGCCATTTATCTTGGACTAGCGGCTCAGATACGCAGTATTTT.

This chain connects TRBV6-5 to TRBJ1-1; D uncertain. V gave up 4 bases and J gave up 2 bases, with 11 bases separating them. The CDR3 totals 14 residues. Germline V gene data show CDR1 as MNHEY and CDR2 as SVGAGI. CDR3 region: CASSSDLANTEAFF. The CDR3 DNA is TGTGCCAGCAGTTCGGACCTGGCAAACACTGAAGCTTTCTTT.

This sequence joins TRBV19 and TRBJ2-5, with D unresolved. The CDR3 sequence is 13 residues long. Deletions cut 6 bases from V and 4 bases from J, with 12 bases between. Germline CDR1 and CDR2: LNHDA and SQIVND (reference sequence). The CDR3 region is CASSHTVRETQYF. The CDR3 DNA is TGTGCCAGTAGCCATACAGTGAGAGAGACCCAGTACTTC.

The chain combines TRBV15 with TRBJ1-5, with D tentatively TRBD1 (6 bases). CDR3 size: 18 residues. Trimming removed 0 bases from V and 5 bases from J, with 20 bases in between. CDR1 and CDR2 (germline): LNHNV, YYDKDF (reference sequence). The CDR3 DNA reads TGTGCCACCAGCAGAGAACCGCCCAGGGACAAGGGAGATCAGCCCCAGCATTTT. Its translation is CATSREPPRDKGDQPQHF.

The J gene is TRBJ2-7, the V gene TRBV19; TRBD1 matches at 8 bases. Trimming at V came to 3 bases and at J to 5 bases, leaving 6 bases not matched to a gene. This CDR3 spans 14 amino acids. The germline CDR1 and CDR2 sequences are LNHDA and SQIVND (reference sequence). The CDR3 DNA is TGTGCCAGTAGTATCGTCGACAGGGGCGACGAGCAGTACTTC. Protein: CASSIVDRGDEQYF.

This clone is categorized as medium-sized. This chain connects TRBV28 to TRBJ1-5; D ambiguous. V shed 3 bases and J shed 6 bases, with 6 bases lying between them. There are 12 residues in the CDR3. Germline V CDR1 and CDR2: MDHEN, SYDVKM. The CDR3 region is CASSFEVQPQHF. CDR3 DNA: TGTGCCAGCAGTTTTGAGGTTCAGCCCCAGCATTTT.

The chain employs TRBV11-3 and TRBJ2-7; D gene ambiguous. The V gene's germline CDR1 is SGHNT and CDR2 YENEEA. The CDR3 is 13 amino acids. V was cut by 3 bases and J by 3 bases, with 9 bases left in between. CDR3 sequence: CASSFAPDYEQYV. CDR3 nucleotides: TGTGCCAGCAGCTTCGCTCCCGACTACGAGCAGTACGTC.

This clone appeared once. This sequence joins TRBV11-3 and TRBJ2-3; TRBD2 matches at 9 bases. The junction had 3 bases not matched to a gene; V was cut back by 3 bases and J by 5 bases. This CDR3 spans 14 amino acids. The germline V gene has CDR1 SGHNT and CDR2 YENEEA. CDR3 in DNA: TGTGCCAGCAGCTTTAGCGGGAGTGGAGATACGCAGTATTTT. Protein product: CASSFSGSGDTQYF.

The CDR3 is CASSPQRLSTEAFF. CDR3 nucleotide sequence: TGTGCCAGCAGCCCACAGAGGCTCAGTACTGAAGCTTTCTTT. This chain uses TRBV11-2 with TRBJ1-1; D uncertain. V lost 5 bases and J 5 bases, leaving 15 bases between the germline ends. Germline V gives CDR1 SGHAT, CDR2 FQNNGV. The length of the CDR3 is 14 residues. The whole variable domain, filled in from reference TRBV11-2 and TRBJ1-1, reads EAGVAQSPRYKIIEKRQSVAFWCNPISGHATLYWYQQILGQGPKLLIQFQNNGVVDDSQLPKDRFSAERLKGVDSTLKIQPAKLEDSAVYLCASSPQRLSTEAFFGQGTRLTVV.

DNA of the CDR3: TGTGCCAGCAGCTCGACAGGGGATGCGGGCACTGAAGCTTTCTTT. Encoded protein: CASSSTGDAGTEAFF. This chain links TRBV7-2 with TRBJ1-1; 8 bases match TRBD1. This CDR3 has 15 amino acids. With V trimmed by 4 bases and J by 4 bases, 8 bases remained unmatched. CDR1 is SGHTA, CDR2 FQGNSA, per germline.

The chain employs TRBV19 and TRBJ1-3; D unclear. The length of the CDR3 is 17 residues. V was shortened by 2 bases and J by 4 bases, with 18 bases between the two germline ends. The germline V gene encodes CDR1 LNHDA and CDR2 SQIVND (reference sequence). This CDR3 reads CASSIPQRGSAGNTIYF. CDR3 DNA: TGTGCCAGTAGTATACCCCAGCGGGGATCGGCGGGAAACACCATATATTTT.

This chain uses TRBV28 with TRBJ2-7; tentative D call: TRBD2 (5 bases). The CDR3 has 13 amino acids. From germline, CDR1 is MDHEN and CDR2 SYDVKM. In DNA, the CDR3 is TGTGGTTCGACTGGCGGGCTCACCTACGAGCAGTACTTC. Translated, it gives CGSTGGLTYEQYF.

The chain carries TRBV10-3 and TRBJ2-5; D is uncertain. This CDR3 contains 13 residues. Germline V CDR1 and CDR2: ENHRY, SYGVKD. The germline V and J ends were trimmed by 1 base and 4 bases, with 7 bases remaining between them. The CDR3: CAISELLRETQYF. CDR3 coding DNA: TGTGCCATCAGTGAGTTGCTTAGAGAGACCCAGTACTTC.